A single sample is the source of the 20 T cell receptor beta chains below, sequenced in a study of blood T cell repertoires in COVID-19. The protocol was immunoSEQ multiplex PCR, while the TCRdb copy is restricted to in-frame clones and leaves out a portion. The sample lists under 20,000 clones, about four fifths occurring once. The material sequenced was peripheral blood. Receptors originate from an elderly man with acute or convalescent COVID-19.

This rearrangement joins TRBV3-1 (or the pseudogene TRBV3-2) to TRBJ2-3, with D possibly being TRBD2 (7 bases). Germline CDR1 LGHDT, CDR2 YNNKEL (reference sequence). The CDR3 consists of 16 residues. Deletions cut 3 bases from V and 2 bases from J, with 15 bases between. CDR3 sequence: CASSHGGLAVTDTQYF. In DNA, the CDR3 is TGTGCCAGCAGCCATGGGGGGCTAGCGGTCACAGATACGCAGTATTTT.

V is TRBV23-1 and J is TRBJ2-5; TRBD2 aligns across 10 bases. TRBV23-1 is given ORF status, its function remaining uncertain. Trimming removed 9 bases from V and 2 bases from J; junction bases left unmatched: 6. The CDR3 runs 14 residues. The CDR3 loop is CASPQRGGQETQYF. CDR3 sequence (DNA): TGCGCCAGTCCGCAGCGGGGGGGGCAAGAGACCCAGTACTTC.

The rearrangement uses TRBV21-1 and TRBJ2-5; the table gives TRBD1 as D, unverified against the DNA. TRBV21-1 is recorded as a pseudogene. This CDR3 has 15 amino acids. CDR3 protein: CASSNGQGVEEAQYF. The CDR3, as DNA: TGTGCCAGCAGCAACGGACAGGGAGTGGAAGAGGCCCAGTACTTC.

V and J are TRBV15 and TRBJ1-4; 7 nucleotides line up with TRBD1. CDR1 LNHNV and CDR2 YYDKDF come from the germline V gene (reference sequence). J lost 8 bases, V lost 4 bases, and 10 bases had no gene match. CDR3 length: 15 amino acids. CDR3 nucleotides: TGTGCCACCAGCAACCTTCAGGGGGACGGGGAAAAACTGTTTTTT. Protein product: CATSNLQGDGEKLFF.

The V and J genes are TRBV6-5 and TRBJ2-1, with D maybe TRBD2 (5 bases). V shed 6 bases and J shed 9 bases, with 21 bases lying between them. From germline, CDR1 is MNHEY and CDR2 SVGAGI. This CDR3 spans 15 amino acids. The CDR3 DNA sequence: TGTGCCAGCAGCTCTCGACTTGCAGCGGACGGTGAGCAGTTCTTC. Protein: CASSSRLAADGEQFF.

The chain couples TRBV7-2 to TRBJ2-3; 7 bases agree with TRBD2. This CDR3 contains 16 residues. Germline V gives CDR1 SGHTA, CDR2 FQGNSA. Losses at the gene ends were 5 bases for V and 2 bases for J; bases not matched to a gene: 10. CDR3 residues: CASSRSGPLPTDTQYF. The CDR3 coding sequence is TGTGCCAGCAGCCGTAGCGGGCCACTGCCCACAGATACGCAGTATTTT. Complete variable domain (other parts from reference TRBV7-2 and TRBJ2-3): GAGVSQSPSNKVTEKGKDVELRCDPISGHTALYWYRQSLGQGLEFLIYFQGNSAPDKSGLPSDRFSAERTGGSVSTLTIQRTQQEDSAVYLCASSRSGPLPTDTQYFGPGTRLTVL.

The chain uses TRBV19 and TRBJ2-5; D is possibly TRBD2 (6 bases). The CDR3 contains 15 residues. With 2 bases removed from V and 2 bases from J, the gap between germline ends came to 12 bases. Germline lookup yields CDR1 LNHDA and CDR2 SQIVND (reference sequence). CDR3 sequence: CASSIRGTEQETQYF. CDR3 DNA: TGTGCCAGTAGTATACGGGGGACGGAGCAAGAGACCCAGTACTTC.

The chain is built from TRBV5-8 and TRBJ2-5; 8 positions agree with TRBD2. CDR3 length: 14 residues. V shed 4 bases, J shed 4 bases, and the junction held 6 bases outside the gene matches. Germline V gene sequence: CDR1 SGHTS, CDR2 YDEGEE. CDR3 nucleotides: TGTGCCAGCAGCCCATCGGGAGGGGGAGAGACCCAGTACTTC. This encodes CASSPSGGGETQYF.

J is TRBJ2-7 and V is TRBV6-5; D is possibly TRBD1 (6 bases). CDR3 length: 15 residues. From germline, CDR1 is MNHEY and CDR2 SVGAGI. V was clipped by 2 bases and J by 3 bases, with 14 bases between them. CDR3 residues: CASSYIGTHYYEQYF. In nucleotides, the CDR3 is TGTGCCAGCAGTTACATCGGGACACACTACTACGAGCAGTACTTC.

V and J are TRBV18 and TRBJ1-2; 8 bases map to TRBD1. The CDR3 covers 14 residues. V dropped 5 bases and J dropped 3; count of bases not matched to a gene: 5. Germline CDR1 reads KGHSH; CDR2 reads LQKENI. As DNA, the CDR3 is TGTGCCAGCTCATCGAAGACAGGGGACTATGGCTACACCTTC. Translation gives CASSSKTGDYGYTF.

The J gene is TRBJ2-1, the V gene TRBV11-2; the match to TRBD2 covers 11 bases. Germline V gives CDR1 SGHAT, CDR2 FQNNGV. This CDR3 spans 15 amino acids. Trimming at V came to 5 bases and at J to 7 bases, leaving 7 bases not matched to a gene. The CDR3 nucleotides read TGTGCCAGCAGCCTTGCTAGCGGGGGGAATAATGAGCAGTTCTTC. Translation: CASSLASGGNNEQFF.

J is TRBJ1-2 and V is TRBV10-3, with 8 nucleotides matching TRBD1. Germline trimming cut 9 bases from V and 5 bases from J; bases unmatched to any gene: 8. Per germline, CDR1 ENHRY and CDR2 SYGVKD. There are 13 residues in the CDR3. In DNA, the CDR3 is TGTGCCATACAGGGGGAAAGTTCTTATGGCTACACCTTC. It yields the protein CAIQGESSYGYTF.

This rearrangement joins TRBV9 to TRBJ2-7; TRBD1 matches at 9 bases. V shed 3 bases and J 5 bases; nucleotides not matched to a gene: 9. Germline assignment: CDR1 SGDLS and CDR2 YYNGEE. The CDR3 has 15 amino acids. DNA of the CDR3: TGTGCCAGCAGCGATACAGGGGGCTATTTAAACGAGCAGTACTTC. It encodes CASSDTGGYLNEQYF.

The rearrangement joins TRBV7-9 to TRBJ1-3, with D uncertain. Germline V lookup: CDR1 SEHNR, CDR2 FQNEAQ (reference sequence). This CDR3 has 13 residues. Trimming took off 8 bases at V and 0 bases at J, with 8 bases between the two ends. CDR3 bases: TGTGCCAGCCGAGGGCTCTCTGGAAACACCATATATTTT. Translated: CASRGLSGNTIYF.

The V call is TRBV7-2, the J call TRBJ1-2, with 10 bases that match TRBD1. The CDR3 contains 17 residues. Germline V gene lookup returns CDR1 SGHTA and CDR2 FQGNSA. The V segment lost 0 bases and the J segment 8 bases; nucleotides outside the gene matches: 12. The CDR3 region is CASSLALDRGGSGGYTF. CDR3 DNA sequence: TGTGCCAGCAGCTTAGCGTTGGACAGGGGGGGTTCGGGAGGCTACACCTTC. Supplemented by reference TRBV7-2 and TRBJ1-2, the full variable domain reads GAGVSQSPSNKVTEKGKDVELRCDPISGHTALYWYRQSLGQGLEFLIYFQGNSAPDKSGLPSDRFSAERTGGSVSTLTIQRTQQEDSAVYLCASSLALDRGGSGGYTFGSGTRLTVV.

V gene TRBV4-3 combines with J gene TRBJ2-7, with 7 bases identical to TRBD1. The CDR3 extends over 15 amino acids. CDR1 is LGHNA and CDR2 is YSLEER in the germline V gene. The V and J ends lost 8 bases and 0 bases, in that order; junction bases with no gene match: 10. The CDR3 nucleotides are TGCGCCAGCGGAGACTTGGGACAGAACTCCTACGAGCAGTACTTC. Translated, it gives CASGDLGQNSYEQYF.

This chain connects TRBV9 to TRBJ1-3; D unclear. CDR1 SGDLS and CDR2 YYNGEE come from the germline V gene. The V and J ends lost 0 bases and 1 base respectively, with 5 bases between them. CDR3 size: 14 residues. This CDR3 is CASSVGPSGNTIYF. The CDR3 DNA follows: TGTGCCAGCAGCGTAGGGCCTTCTGGAAACACCATATATTTT.

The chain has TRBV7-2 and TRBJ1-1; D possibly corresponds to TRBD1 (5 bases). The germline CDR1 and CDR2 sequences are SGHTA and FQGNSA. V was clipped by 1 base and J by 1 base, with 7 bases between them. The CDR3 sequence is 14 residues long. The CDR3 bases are TGTGCCAGCAGCTTAGGACAGTCGAACACTGAAGCTTTCTTT. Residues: CASSLGQSNTEAFF.

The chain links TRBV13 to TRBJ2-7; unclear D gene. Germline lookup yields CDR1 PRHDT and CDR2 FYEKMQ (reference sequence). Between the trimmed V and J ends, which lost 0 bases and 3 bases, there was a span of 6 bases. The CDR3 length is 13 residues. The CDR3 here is CASSLGGVYEQYF. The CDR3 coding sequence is TGTGCCAGCAGCTTAGGGGGCGTCTACGAGCAGTACTTC.

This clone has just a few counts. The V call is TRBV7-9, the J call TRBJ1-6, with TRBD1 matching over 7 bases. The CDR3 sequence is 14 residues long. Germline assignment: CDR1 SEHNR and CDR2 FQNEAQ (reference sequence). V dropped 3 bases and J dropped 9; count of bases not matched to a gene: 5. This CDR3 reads CASSFTGDGSPLHF. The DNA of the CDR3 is TGTGCCAGCAGCTTTACAGGGGATGGTTCACCCCTCCACTTT.